The rows below give T cell receptor beta chains drawn from one sample of a study of T cells in localized non-small cell lung cancer. Method: immunoSEQ multiplex PCR; TCRdb's copy keeps in-frame clones and lacks some. The top ten hold roughly 4% of the sample, which has about 19,000 clones, 75% to 95% seen once. Sample: peripheral blood, taken before any cancer treatment. Every receptor here comes from a male donor older than 55 with stage I squamous cell lung carcinoma. CDR3s include the opening cysteine and the closing phenylalanine or tryptophan. The D gene is left open where the match is weak. Some rows have no size entry. The others give once, few or many, or a class for an expanded clone.

j_gene | v_gene | d_gene | abundance | CDR3aa | CDR3nt
TRBJ1-1 | TRBV18 | NA | NA | CASSPEFPEAFF | TGTGCCAGCTCACCAGAGTTTCCTGAAGCTTTCTTT
TRBJ2-7 | TRBV19 | NA | NA | CASSIIPGEGYEQYF | TGTGCCAGTAGTATTATCCCAGGGGAAGGCTACGAGCAGTACTTC
TRBJ2-1 | TRBV21-1 | NA | NA | CASSKLEAFGVYEQFF | TGTGCCAGCAGCAAACTTGAGGCGTTCGGTGTCTATGAGCAGTTCTTC
TRBJ1-1 | TRBV7-9 | NA | NA | CASSLTAEGEAFF | TGTGCCAGCAGCTTGACAGCCGAGGGTGAAGCTTTCTTT
TRBJ1-1 | TRBV4-3 | NA | NA | CASSQVGRTEAFF | TGCGCCAGCAGCCAAGTAGGAAGGACTGAAGCTTTCTTT
TRBJ1-2 | TRBV6-1 | NA | NA | CASSEDTGTFYGYTF | TGTGCCAGCAGTGAAGATACTGGGACTTTTTATGGCTACACCTTC
TRBJ1-4 | TRBV4-2 | TRBD1 | NA | CASSQATGGRANEKLFF | TGTGCCAGCAGCCAGGCAACAGGGGGTCGGGCTAATGAAAAACTGTTTTTT
TRBJ1-1 | TRBV19 | NA | NA | CASSSNMNTEAFF | TGTGCCAGTAGTTCCAACATGAACACTGAAGCTTTCTTT
TRBJ2-7 | TRBV7-9 | TRBD1 | once | CASTDRGTYEQYF | TGTGCCAGCACCGACAGGGGCACCTACGAGCAGTACTTC
TRBJ2-5 | TRBV18 | NA | NA | CASSPRGTGEETQYF | TGTGCCAGCTCACCTCGAGGGACGGGCGAAGAGACCCAGTACTTC
TRBJ2-3 | TRBV6-5 | TRBD2 | NA | CASTSGRESDTQYF | TGTGCCAGCACCTCAGGGCGGGAGTCAGATACGCAGTATTTT
TRBJ1-1 | TRBV2 | NA | NA | CASSLGTGNTEAFF | TGTGCCAGCAGCTTGGGGACGGGGAACACTGAAGCTTTCTTT
TRBJ1-4 | TRBV12-5 | NA | NA | CASGLAQSEKLFF | TGTGCTAGTGGTTTGGCCCAATCCGAAAAACTGTTTTTT
TRBJ1-2 | TRBV18 | NA | NA | CASSPPSGGYTF | TGTGCCAGCTCACCCCCGTCGGGTGGCTACACCTTC
TRBJ2-1 | TRBV28 | TRBD1 | NA | CASSLDRVVNEQFF | TGTGCCAGCAGTTTAGACAGGGTAGTAAATGAGCAGTTCTTC
TRBJ2-5 | TRBV7-2 | TRBD2 | NA | CASSLNGGRSQETQYF | TGTGCCAGCAGCCTCAATGGCGGGAGAAGCCAAGAGACCCAGTACTTC
TRBJ2-3 | TRBV4-3 | NA | NA | CASSQTSRDTQYF | TGCGCCAGCAGCCAAACTAGTAGGGATACGCAGTATTTT
TRBJ1-2 | TRBV7-3 | NA | NA | CASSLRAGSLGGYTF | TGTGCCAGCAGCTTAAGGGCAGGGAGTCTCGGTGGCTACACCTTC
TRBJ1-5 | TRBV19 | NA | NA | CASSMLGTGYQPQHF | TGTGCCAGTAGTATGTTGGGGACGGGGTATCAGCCCCAGCATTTT
TRBJ1-6 | TRBV9 | NA | NA | CASSVDSSYNSPLHF | TGTGCCAGCAGCGTTGACAGCTCCTATAATTCACCCCTCCACTTT
TRBJ1-2 | TRBV6-1 | NA | few | CASSGSTWGGYTF | TGTGCCAGCAGTGGATCCACCTGGGGAGGCTACACCTTC
TRBJ2-4 | TRBV13 | NA | NA | CASSFQVAKNIQYF | TGTGCCAGCAGCTTCCAGGTAGCCAAAAACATTCAGTACTTC
TRBJ2-1 | TRBV10-3 | NA | NA | CAISEGYATSQSIYNEQFF | TGTGCCATCAGTGAGGGTTACGCGACTAGTCAATCCATCTACAATGAGCAGTTCTTC
TRBJ2-1 | TRBV11-3 | TRBD2 | NA | CASSARSGISSYNEQFF | TGTGCCAGCAGCGCCCGTAGCGGGATAAGCTCCTACAATGAGCAGTTCTTC
TRBJ1-2 | TRBV15 | NA | NA | CATSRDTNYGYTF | TGTGCCACCAGCAGGGATACCAACTATGGCTACACCTTC
TRBJ2-1 | TRBV6-5 | NA | NA | CASTPELNSYNEQFF | TGTGCCAGCACCCCAGAATTGAACTCCTACAATGAGCAGTTCTTC
TRBJ2-7 | TRBV4-3 | TRBD2 | NA | CASRNLAGEGEQYF | TGCGCCAGCAGAAACTTAGCGGGAGAGGGAGAGCAGTACTTC
TRBJ1-5 | TRBV10-3 | TRBD1 | NA | CAISQGVDQPQHF | TGTGCCATCAGCCAGGGGGTAGACCAGCCCCAGCATTTT
TRBJ2-7 | TRBV6-4 | TRBD2 | once | CSAGVWSYEQYF | TGTTCCGCGGGGGTTTGGTCCTACGAGCAGTACTTC
TRBJ1-1 | TRBV6-1 | NA | NA | CASSDRSGRTEAFF | TGTGCCAGCAGTGACAGGTCCGGGCGCACTGAAGCTTTCTTT
TRBJ1-3 | TRBV19 | NA | once | CATIRAQGTGNTIYF | TGTGCCACAATAAGGGCTCAGGGTACTGGAAACACCATATATTTT
TRBJ2-2 | TRBV5-6 | TRBD2 | NA | CASSSGLAAGTGELFF | TGTGCCAGCAGCTCAGGACTAGCGGCCGGCACCGGGGAGCTGTTTTTT
TRBJ1-1 | TRBV7-2 | NA | NA | CASSLQENTEAFF | TGTGCCAGCAGCTTACAGGAGAACACTGAAGCTTTCTTT
TRBJ2-7 | TRBV4-3 | NA | NA | CASSQDYRPHYEQYF | TGCGCCAGCAGCCAAGATTACCGACCCCACTACGAGCAGTACTTC
TRBJ1-2 | TRBV5-6 | NA | NA | CASETVRKTYGYTF | TGTGCCAGCGAGACCGTCCGAAAGACCTATGGCTACACCTTC
TRBJ2-1 | TRBV7-7 | TRBD1 | NA | CASSLGGTQGLNEQFF | TGTGCCAGCAGCTTAGGAGGGACACAGGGGTTGAATGAGCAGTTCTTC
TRBJ2-2 | TRBV18 | NA | NA | CASSPHAGGTNTGELFF | TGTGCCAGCTCCCCCCACGCTGGCGGTACTAACACCGGGGAGCTGTTTTTT
TRBJ1-1 | TRBV9 | NA | once | CASSVAQVNTEAFF | TGTGCCAGCAGCGTAGCACAGGTGAACACTGAAGCTTTCTTT
TRBJ2-1 | TRBV7-2 | TRBD2 | NA | CASSLEIAGVYEQFF | TGTGCCAGCAGCTTAGAGATAGCGGGAGTCTATGAGCAGTTCTTC
TRBJ2-7 | TRBV5-4 | NA | NA | CASSLGWALSYEQYF | TGTGCCAGCAGCTTGGGTTGGGCCCTTTCCTACGAGCAGTACTTC
TRBJ1-1 | TRBV7-4 | TRBD1 | NA | CASSLPPDRANTEAFF | TGTGCCAGCAGCTTACCTCCCGACAGGGCTAACACTGAAGCTTTCTTT
TRBJ2-5 | TRBV28 | TRBD2 | NA | CASSLWIGGDQETQYF | TGTGCCAGCAGTCTGTGGATTGGGGGGGACCAAGAGACCCAGTACTTC
TRBJ2-5 | TRBV2 | TRBD2 | NA | CAGSGGSETQYF | TGTGCCGGCAGCGGGGGGTCGGAGACCCAGTACTTC
TRBJ2-7 | TRBV6-5 | TRBD2 | NA | CASRKGLADSYEQYF | TGTGCCAGCAGAAAGGGACTAGCGGACTCCTACGAGCAGTACTTC
TRBJ1-1 | TRBV10-3 | NA | NA | CAISESIQRNTEAFF | TGTGCCATCAGTGAGTCCATTCAGAGGAACACTGAAGCTTTCTTT
TRBJ2-1 | TRBV7-7 | NA | NA | CASSLEQNNEQFF | TGTGCCAGCAGCTTAGAGCAGAACAATGAGCAGTTCTTC
TRBJ2-1 | TRBV6-5 | NA | NA | CASSYSRDYNEQFF | TGTGCCAGCAGTTACTCGAGAGACTACAATGAGCAGTTCTTC
TRBJ1-2 | TRBV18 | NA | NA | CASSPSRENYGYTF | TGTGCCAGCTCACCAAGCAGGGAGAACTATGGCTACACCTTC
TRBJ2-1 | TRBV6-5 | NA | NA | CASTPRVGNEQFF | TGTGCCAGCACCCCAAGGGTTGGCAATGAGCAGTTCTTC
TRBJ2-7 | TRBV7-2 | TRBD1 | NA | CASSSSRGRGGEQYF | TGTGCCAGCAGCTCTTCCAGGGGGCGCGGCGGCGAGCAGTACTTC
TRBJ2-1 | TRBV4-1 | NA | NA | CASSQMDFLGSYNEQFF | TGCGCCAGCAGCCAAATGGACTTTCTCGGCTCCTACAATGAGCAGTTCTTC
TRBJ1-1 | TRBV28 | TRBD1 | NA | CATHAGGQVSTEAFF | TGTGCCACCCACGCGGGGGGACAGGTATCTACTGAAGCTTTCTTT
TRBJ1-1 | TRBV7-9 | NA | few | CASSLLFNTEAFF | TGTGCCAGCAGCTTGCTGTTCAACACTGAAGCTTTCTTT
TRBJ1-3 | TRBV19 | NA | NA | CASSMILGSSGNTIYF | TGTGCCAGTAGTATGATTTTGGGGAGCTCTGGAAACACCATATATTTT
TRBJ2-1 | TRBV6-5 | NA | NA | CASSYSISLHPSEQFF | TGTGCCAGCAGTTACTCTATTAGCCTTCACCCCAGTGAGCAGTTCTTC